This T cell receptor beta chain is drawn from a study of T cells in Graves' hyperthyroidism and ophthalmopathy. Whole-study context: Peripheral blood was obtained at initial diagnosis, preceding any treatment. Study results and limitations: In the blood, most expanded thyroid clonotypes above 0.001 appeared as well.

The length of the CDR3 is 14 residues. V gave up 1 base and J gave up 3 bases; unmatched junction bases: 2. The germline V gene has CDR1 SGHVS and CDR2 FQNEAQ. This clonotype came up many times. Its antigen is not identified. Amplified TCR beta CDR3 regions came from RNA transcripts. Using the HTBI primer set, a first-round RT-PCR was run on the TCR CDR3. One entry per CDR3 protein, called by TCRdb with MiXCR from the multiplex PCR reads. The table lists about 290,000 distinct CDR3 sequences, around 19% of them singletons. Among ophthalmopathy patients, the Clinical Activity Score reached at least 3, the NOSPECS grade reached at least 4, and duration remained under 3 months.

Sequenced sample: blood. This sequence joins TRBV7-8 and TRBJ2-5; 7 nucleotides line up with TRBD2. The sequence was obtained from a man aged 50 or older with Graves' ophthalmopathy. The CDR3 DNA sequence: TGTGCCAGCAGCTTAGATACTAGCGAAGAGACCCAGTACTTC. Translated, it gives CASSLDTSEETQYF.